Listed below are T cell receptor beta chains from one sample, sequenced in a study of a mutant IDH1 vaccine in newly diagnosed glioma. This table comes from immunoSEQ multiplex PCR, and its TCRdb copy is limited to in-frame clones, with some not included. The sample lists tens of thousands of clones, roughly four fifths occurring once. The specimen was PBMCs, collected from a glioma patient treated with radiotherapy, temozolomide or both. All receptors derive from a man under 40 with glioma. Each CDR3 is given with its conserved first and last residue. D genes are given only for firm matches. Clone sizes are given selectively: once, few, many, or a class where the clone is expanded.

j_gene: TRBJ2-3; d_gene: NA; abundance: NA; v_gene: TRBV6-1; CDR3aa: CASTGLTSTDTQYF; CDR3nt: TGTGCCAGCACGGGACTCACTAGCACAGATACGCAGTATTTT
j_gene: TRBJ2-7; d_gene: NA; abundance: NA; v_gene: TRBV9; CDR3aa: CASSVGPRSYEQYF; CDR3nt: TGTGCCAGCAGCGTAGGACCCCGTTCCTACGAGCAGTACTTC
j_gene: TRBJ2-5; d_gene: TRBD1; abundance: NA; v_gene: TRBV30; CDR3aa: CACRGSGETQYF; CDR3nt: TGTGCCTGCAGGGGGTCCGGGGAGACCCAGTACTTC
j_gene: TRBJ2-5; d_gene: TRBD1; abundance: NA; v_gene: TRBV10-1; CDR3aa: CASSEGGQGVETQYF; CDR3nt: TGCGCCAGCAGTGAAGGCGGACAGGGTGTTGAGACCCAGTACTTC
j_gene: TRBJ1-2; d_gene: NA; abundance: NA; v_gene: TRBV5-6; CDR3aa: CASSLKGGNYGYTF; CDR3nt: TGTGCCAGCAGCTTGAAGGGGGGAAACTATGGCTACACCTTC
j_gene: TRBJ1-2; d_gene: TRBD1; abundance: NA; v_gene: TRBV5-1; CDR3aa: CASSLETGGSGYTF; CDR3nt: TGCGCCAGCAGCTTGGAAACAGGGGGCAGCGGCTACACCTTC
j_gene: TRBJ2-7; d_gene: NA; abundance: NA; v_gene: TRBV2; CDR3aa: CASSGANGGEQYF; CDR3nt: TGTGCCAGCAGCGGTGCTAATGGAGGTGAGCAGTACTTC
j_gene: TRBJ1-4; d_gene: NA; abundance: NA; v_gene: TRBV2; CDR3aa: CASSDGAVLTNEKLFF; CDR3nt: TGTGCCAGCAGTGACGGTGCAGTGTTGACGAATGAAAAACTGTTTTTT
j_gene: TRBJ1-1; d_gene: NA; abundance: NA; v_gene: TRBV30; CDR3aa: CAWREGGEAFF; CDR3nt: TGTGCCTGGAGAGAGGGGGGTGAAGCTTTCTTT
j_gene: TRBJ1-2; d_gene: TRBD1; abundance: NA; v_gene: TRBV7-8; CDR3aa: CASSFRDRGIYGYTF; CDR3nt: TGTGCCAGCAGCTTCCGGGACAGGGGTATCTATGGCTACACCTTC
j_gene: TRBJ1-5; d_gene: NA; abundance: few; v_gene: TRBV28; CDR3aa: CASSPGGGYGGRLNQPQHF; CDR3nt: TGTGCCAGCAGTCCCGGTGGGGGTTACGGGGGTAGACTAAATCAGCCCCAGCATTTT
j_gene: TRBJ2-2; d_gene: NA; abundance: NA; v_gene: TRBV2; CDR3aa: CASIKTENTGELFF; CDR3nt: TGTGCCAGCATCAAGACAGAGAACACCGGGGAGCTGTTTTTT
j_gene: TRBJ2-7; d_gene: NA; abundance: NA; v_gene: TRBV27; CDR3aa: CASSLRGSGSYEQYF; CDR3nt: TGTGCCAGCAGTTTACGGGGGTCGGGCTCCTACGAGCAGTACTTC
j_gene: TRBJ2-7; d_gene: TRBD1; abundance: NA; v_gene: TRBV5-1; CDR3aa: CASSFRQGAYEQYF; CDR3nt: TGCGCCAGCAGCTTTCGACAGGGGGCTTACGAGCAGTACTTC
j_gene: TRBJ1-2; d_gene: TRBD1; abundance: NA; v_gene: TRBV7-2; CDR3aa: CASSSRQGTYGYTF; CDR3nt: TGTGCCAGCAGCTCCAGACAGGGTACCTATGGCTACACCTTC
j_gene: TRBJ2-5; d_gene: NA; abundance: NA; v_gene: TRBV5-4; CDR3aa: CASSSRETQYF; CDR3nt: TGTGCCAGCAGTTCGAGGGAGACCCAGTACTTC
j_gene: TRBJ1-1; d_gene: NA; abundance: NA; v_gene: TRBV27; CDR3aa: CASSLSFPGVLNTEAFF; CDR3nt: TGTGCCAGCAGTTTAAGCTTTCCTGGCGTCCTGAACACTGAAGCTTTCTTT
j_gene: TRBJ1-5; d_gene: NA; abundance: NA; v_gene: TRBV6-6; CDR3aa: CASSYGQEGGSQHF; CDR3nt: TGTGCCAGCAGTTACGGACAAGAGGGCGGGTCCCAGCATTTT
j_gene: TRBJ2-3; d_gene: NA; abundance: NA; v_gene: TRBV6-6; CDR3aa: CASRRTGSTDTQYF; CDR3nt: TGTGCCAGCAGGAGAACTGGGAGCACAGATACGCAGTATTTT
j_gene: TRBJ1-4; d_gene: NA; abundance: NA; v_gene: TRBV4-3; CDR3aa: CASSQKGPAANEKLFF; CDR3nt: TGCGCCAGCAGCCAAAAAGGTCCAGCGGCTAATGAAAAACTGTTTTTT
j_gene: TRBJ2-1; d_gene: NA; abundance: NA; v_gene: TRBV11-2; CDR3aa: CASNPGVGEQFF; CDR3nt: TGTGCCAGCAACCCGGGGGTGGGTGAGCAGTTCTTC
j_gene: TRBJ1-3; d_gene: NA; abundance: few; v_gene: TRBV7-8; CDR3aa: CASSLTGPGSTGNTIYF; CDR3nt: TGTGCCAGCAGCTTGACCGGGCCCGGCAGCACGGGAAACACCATATATTTT
j_gene: TRBJ1-4; d_gene: NA; abundance: NA; v_gene: TRBV2; CDR3aa: CASSKGLFRISTNEKLFF; CDR3nt: TGTGCCAGCAGTAAAGGACTCTTCAGGATTTCAACTAATGAAAAACTGTTTTTT
j_gene: TRBJ1-5; d_gene: NA; abundance: NA; v_gene: TRBV4-3; CDR3aa: CASSHRHSQPQHF; CDR3nt: TGCGCCAGCAGCCACCGACATAGTCAGCCCCAGCATTTT
j_gene: TRBJ1-2; d_gene: NA; abundance: NA; v_gene: TRBV7-6; CDR3aa: CASSPRGGGYTF; CDR3nt: TGTGCCAGCAGCCCTCGCGGCGGTGGCTACACCTTC
j_gene: TRBJ2-7; d_gene: TRBD1; abundance: NA; v_gene: TRBV5-1; CDR3aa: CASSLGQGEQYF; CDR3nt: TGCGCCAGCAGCTTGGGACAGGGCGAGCAGTACTTC
j_gene: TRBJ2-1; d_gene: TRBD1; abundance: NA; v_gene: TRBV6-5; CDR3aa: CASSTGTGDEQFF; CDR3nt: TGTGCCAGCAGTACCGGGACAGGGGATGAGCAGTTCTTC
j_gene: TRBJ2-7; d_gene: NA; abundance: NA; v_gene: TRBV27; CDR3aa: CASSSPLSYEQYF; CDR3nt: TGTGCCAGCAGCAGCCCCCTATCCTACGAGCAGTACTTC
j_gene: TRBJ1-2; d_gene: TRBD1; abundance: NA; v_gene: TRBV9; CDR3aa: CASSADPGTAFYGYTF; CDR3nt: TGTGCCAGCAGCGCGGATCCCGGGACAGCGTTTTATGGCTACACCTTC
j_gene: TRBJ2-2; d_gene: TRBD2; abundance: once; v_gene: TRBV4-2; CDR3aa: CASSQAPLGGGRSSGELFF; CDR3nt: TGTGCCAGCAGCCAAGCTCCTCTCGGGGGGGGCCGATCGTCCGGGGAGCTGTTTTTT
j_gene: TRBJ2-7; d_gene: TRBD1; abundance: NA; v_gene: TRBV6-5; CDR3aa: CASKLVQGVAYEQYF; CDR3nt: TGTGCCAGCAAATTAGTCCAGGGGGTCGCCTACGAGCAGTACTTC
j_gene: TRBJ2-7; d_gene: TRBD2; abundance: NA; v_gene: TRBV29-1; CDR3aa: CSVEVAGVGYEQYF; CDR3nt: TGCAGCGTGGAAGTAGCGGGAGTCGGCTACGAGCAGTACTTC
j_gene: TRBJ1-2; d_gene: NA; abundance: NA; v_gene: TRBV2; CDR3aa: CASSRDTDYGYTF; CDR3nt: TGTGCCAGCAGTAGGGACACGGATTATGGCTACACCTTC
j_gene: TRBJ2-3; d_gene: TRBD2; abundance: NA; v_gene: TRBV9; CDR3aa: CASSGPTSGDTQYF; CDR3nt: TGTGCCAGCAGCGGACCCACTAGCGGAGATACGCAGTATTTT
j_gene: TRBJ1-3; d_gene: NA; abundance: NA; v_gene: TRBV6-1; CDR3aa: CASSETGNSGNTIYF; CDR3nt: TGTGCCAGCAGTGAAACAGGGAACTCTGGAAACACCATATATTTT
j_gene: TRBJ2-6; d_gene: TRBD1; abundance: NA; v_gene: TRBV6-5; CDR3aa: CASSYSTGAAANVLTF; CDR3nt: TGTGCCAGCAGTTACTCGACAGGGGCCGCGGCCAACGTCCTGACTTTC
j_gene: TRBJ2-3; d_gene: NA; abundance: NA; v_gene: TRBV19; CDR3aa: CASSMQGGDTQYF; CDR3nt: TGTGCCAGTAGTATGCAAGGTGGAGATACGCAGTATTTT
j_gene: TRBJ2-2; d_gene: NA; abundance: few; v_gene: TRBV4-1; CDR3aa: CASSLRTDNTGELFF; CDR3nt: TGCGCCAGCAGCCTCCGGACAGATAACACCGGGGAGCTGTTTTTT
j_gene: TRBJ2-3; d_gene: TRBD2; abundance: NA; v_gene: TRBV5-1; CDR3aa: CASSLGLAGADTQYF; CDR3nt: TGCGCCAGCAGCTTGGGGCTAGCGGGAGCAGATACGCAGTATTTT
j_gene: TRBJ1-2; d_gene: NA; abundance: NA; v_gene: TRBV4-3; CDR3aa: CASSPGTVVSHYGYTF; CDR3nt: TGCGCCAGCAGCCCGGGGACGGTCGTATCGCACTATGGCTACACCTTC
j_gene: TRBJ2-1; d_gene: TRBD2; abundance: NA; v_gene: TRBV29-1; CDR3aa: CRAGDNEQFF; CDR3nt: TGCAGGGCGGGAGACAATGAGCAGTTCTTC
j_gene: TRBJ1-5; d_gene: TRBD1; abundance: few; v_gene: TRBV27; CDR3aa: CASSSTGEGNNQPQHF; CDR3nt: TGTGCCAGCAGTTCCACAGGGGAAGGAAACAATCAGCCCCAGCATTTT
j_gene: TRBJ1-1; d_gene: TRBD1; abundance: NA; v_gene: TRBV30; CDR3aa: CAWDLRDRVSDTEAFF; CDR3nt: TGTGCCTGGGACCTCCGGGACAGGGTATCCGACACTGAAGCTTTCTTT
j_gene: TRBJ2-3; d_gene: NA; abundance: NA; v_gene: TRBV5-4; CDR3aa: CASSLSRRLTDTQYF; CDR3nt: TGTGCCAGCAGCTTATCACGGAGACTCACAGATACGCAGTATTTT
j_gene: TRBJ1-2; d_gene: NA; abundance: NA; v_gene: TRBV7-3; CDR3aa: CASSLGQNTYGYTF; CDR3nt: TGTGCCAGCAGCTTAGGGCAGAATACCTATGGCTACACCTTC
j_gene: TRBJ2-1; d_gene: NA; abundance: NA; v_gene: TRBV4-3; CDR3aa: CASSQESVSRLGFLFF; CDR3nt: TGCGCCAGCAGCCAAGAAAGTGTCAGCAGGTTAGGATTTTTGTTCTTC
j_gene: TRBJ1-5; d_gene: NA; abundance: NA; v_gene: TRBV28; CDR3aa: CASTLGSGYRQPQHF; CDR3nt: TGTGCCAGCACCTTGGGGTCAGGGTATCGACAGCCCCAGCATTTT